This TCR beta chain was obtained from a study of CD8 T cells in Susac syndrome. Trimming removed 1 base at V and 8 bases at J, with 11 bases between. CDR1 and CDR2 from the germline V gene are KGHSH and LQKENI. CDR3 length: 14 amino acids. Purification of the CD8+ and CD4+ T cells relied on negative isolation, and TEMRA cells underwent FACS enrichment. Study-level points and caveats: The study admitted that it had a relatively small number of individuals in its TCR sequencing and HLA analysis.

With respect to this clonotype: Its cognate antigen is unknown.

With random hexamers, about 0.5 to 1 ug RNA was reverse transcribed. The amplification used immunoSEQ multiplex PCR on TCR beta CDR3; it spanned 54 Vbeta and 13 Jbeta. TCRdb re-analysed the immunoSEQ multiplex PCR reads in MiXCR, keeping a single row per CDR3 protein. Of about 250,000 distinct CDR3 sequences detected, around 95% appear once; the ten largest clones hold about 0.071%. V is TRBV18 and J is TRBJ1-4; D uncertain. The clonotype comes from a human donor with multiple sclerosis. Sequencing was done on a sample of CD4+ T cells from PBMCs. In nucleotides, the CDR3 is TGTGCCAGCTCACCACGTGGCAGTTCGGAAAAACTGTTTTTT. This encodes CASSPRGSSEKLFF.